Listed below are T cell receptor beta chains from one sample, sequenced in a study of blood T cell repertoires in COVID-19. Libraries were prepared by immunoSEQ multiplex PCR; TCRdb keeps only in-frame clonotypes and omits some of them. The sample yields 25,000 to 35,000 clones, 85% to 95% seen once. Sequenced: peripheral blood. The receptors were gathered from a woman in her 70s with COVID-19, enrolled during active disease. The CDR3 runs from the conserved cysteine through the conserved F or W. A D gene is named only where the DNA matches it firmly. Clone size is stated in some rows and not others, as once, few, many or a class when expanded.

J gene | clone size | V gene | D gene | CDR3 DNA | CDR3 protein
TRBJ1-2 | NA | TRBV30 | NA | TGTGCCTGGAGTCGAAGGGGGGGTAACTATGGCTACACCTTC | CAWSRRGGNYGYTF
TRBJ1-1 | NA | TRBV30 | NA | TGTGCCTGGAGTGCATACTACGAGAACACTGAAGCTTTCTTT | CAWSAYYENTEAFF
TRBJ2-1 | NA | TRBV24-1 | TRBD2 | TGTGCCACCAGTGACATGACTAGCGGGAGTTACAATGAGCAGTTCTTC | CATSDMTSGSYNEQFF
TRBJ2-2 | NA | TRBV19 | TRBD1 | TGTGCCAGTGAGCGAGGGGGCAATACCGGGGAGCTGTTTTTT | CASERGGNTGELFF
TRBJ2-1 | NA | TRBV11-2 | TRBD2 | TGTGCCAGCAGCTTAGACCCCCCGGGGGGGCAGTTCTTC | CASSLDPPGGQFF
TRBJ2-7 | NA | TRBV28 | NA | TGTGCCAGCAGTGCCCGTGGGAGCTCCTACGAGCAGTACTTC | CASSARGSSYEQYF
TRBJ2-1 | NA | TRBV19 | NA | TGTGCCAGTACGGAGCGGAGCTCCTACAATGAGCAGTTCTTC | CASTERSSYNEQFF
TRBJ1-6 | NA | TRBV2 | NA | TGTGCCAGCGACTTGGAGGGTTTTGGTTCACCCCTCCACTTT | CASDLEGFGSPLHF
TRBJ2-4 | NA | TRBV3-1/TRBV3-2 | NA | TGTGCCAGCAGCCAAAACGGAGAAAACATTCAGTACTTC | CASSQNGENIQYF
TRBJ2-4 | NA | TRBV23-1 | NA | TGCGCCAGCAATCGGGACATTCAAGCCAAAAACATTCAGTACTTC | CASNRDIQAKNIQYF
TRBJ2-1 | NA | TRBV9 | TRBD2 | TGTGCCAGCAGCGTAGATAGCGGGAGCAATGAGCAGTTCTTC | CASSVDSGSNEQFF
TRBJ1-1 | NA | TRBV7-2 | NA | TGTGCCAGCAGCGCCTCCGGGACAATGAACACTGAAGCTTTCTTT | CASSASGTMNTEAFF
TRBJ1-1 | NA | TRBV15 | NA | TGTGCCACCAGCAGACTCCGCCAAGGGGACACTGAAGCTTTCTTT | CATSRLRQGDTEAFF
TRBJ1-4 | NA | TRBV5-1 | TRBD1 | TGCGCCAGCAGCTTTGGGGACAGGGGATCTAATGAAAAACTGTTTTTT | CASSFGDRGSNEKLFF
TRBJ2-1 | NA | TRBV24-1 | TRBD2 | TGTGCCACCAGTGATGATCCCACTCAGCGGGAGGGCTCCTACAATGAGCAGTTCTTC | CATSDDPTQREGSYNEQFF
TRBJ2-7 | NA | TRBV28 | TRBD2 | TGTGCCACCCAGCGGGAGCAGTACGAGCAGTACTTC | CATQREQYEQYF
TRBJ1-5 | NA | TRBV18 | TRBD1 | TGTGCCAGCTCTCCGGACAGGAATCAGCCCCAGCATTTT | CASSPDRNQPQHF
TRBJ2-7 | NA | TRBV3-1/TRBV3-2 | TRBD2 | TGTGCCAGCAGCCAAGCAGCGGGAGGCTCTACCTACGAGCAGTACTTC | CASSQAAGGSTYEQYF
TRBJ2-7 | NA | TRBV4-2 | NA | TGTGCCAGCAGCCGCGACTCCTTGGGTTCCTACGAGCAGTACTTC | CASSRDSLGSYEQYF
TRBJ1-4 | NA | TRBV3-1/TRBV3-2 | NA | TGTGCCAGCAGCTTAGCTAGGGGTGAAAAACTGTTTTTT | CASSLARGEKLFF
TRBJ2-3 | NA | TRBV6-5 | TRBD2 | TGTGCCAGCAGCTTAGCGGGAGGGCGGAATACGCAGTATTTT | CASSLAGGRNTQYF
TRBJ1-6 | once | TRBV7-2 | TRBD1 | TGTGCCAGCAGCTTAGCGGGACAGGGACGCTCACCCCTCCACTTT | CASSLAGQGRSPLHF
TRBJ2-3 | NA | TRBV28 | NA | TGTGCCAGCAGTTTCGGGAACAGGGTTGCAGATACGCAGTATTTT | CASSFGNRVADTQYF
TRBJ1-2 | NA | TRBV7-2 | NA | TGTGCCAGCAGCTTAACAGGGTTGAGTGGCTACACCTTC | CASSLTGLSGYTF
TRBJ1-2 | NA | TRBV6-5 | TRBD1 | TGTGCCAGCAGGGAGACAGGGGGCGCATATGGCTACACCTTC | CASRETGGAYGYTF
TRBJ2-1 | NA | TRBV5-4 | TRBD2 | TGTGCCAGCAGCGGGGGACTAGCGGGAAACAATGAGCAGTTCTTC | CASSGGLAGNNEQFF
TRBJ2-1 | NA | TRBV3-1/TRBV3-2 | NA | TGTGCCAGCAGCCAAGGGGGGGAGGCGGGACTCTCCTACAATGAGCAGTTCTTC | CASSQGGEAGLSYNEQFF
TRBJ2-3 | NA | TRBV19 | NA | TGTGCCGCCCGGGGAGCGCCTGGGAGTACGCAGTATTTT | CAARGAPGSTQYF
TRBJ1-2 | NA | TRBV24-1 | NA | TGTGCCACCAGTGAGAGGACAGACTATGGCTACACCTTC | CATSERTDYGYTF